This T cell receptor beta chain was found in a study of OX40 agonist ivuxolimab in advanced cancers. Study-wide context: Ivuxolimab, which targeted the costimulatory receptor OX40 (CD134), was an agonistic, fully human IgG2 monoclonal antibody. Patients were allowed to have had prior anti-PD-1, anti-PD-L1 or anti-CTLA-4 therapy, and approximately 40% of the dose-escalation patients had been treated with checkpoint inhibitors. In the dose-escalation cohort, around 80% of patients were male, and the mean age was roughly 60 years with a range of roughly 20 to 79. The purpose of peripheral TCRbeta sequencing was to test whether ivuxolimab changed TCR sequence diversity and led to clonal T-cell expansion. The monotherapy dose-escalation portion (N of about 52 patients) of the phase I ivuxolimab trial is reported in the paper. Among the roughly 54 dose-escalation patients, some 20 had hepatocellular carcinoma, approximately 15 melanoma, 9 renal cell carcinoma and 9 head and neck cancer. Intravenous ivuxolimab was administered to patients every 2 weeks at six dose levels: 0.01, 0.1, 0.3, 1.5, 3 and 10 mg/kg. Partial responses occurred in three dose-escalation patients, of whom one had hepatocellular carcinoma and two had cutaneous melanoma.

To sequence the TCRbeta CDR3 region, genomic DNA was isolated from the sorted cells. The immunoSEQ Assay was used for sequencing of TCRbeta CDR3 regions. The table comes from immuneACCESS by way of TCRdb, which keeps in-frame sequences with V and J called. Part of the clones is missing from these tables; in studies checked, under half for an unresolved V gene and the rest for unknown reasons. The sample contains 45,000 to 50,000 clones, roughly nine tenths of them found a single time. The top ten constitute 52% of the sample. The germline V gene yields MGHDK for CDR1 and SYGVNS for CDR2. The V and J ends are trimmed by 8 bases and 1 base, leaving 11 bases between them. Inclusive of the bounding cysteine and phenylalanine, the CDR3 is 13 residues long. The CDR3 DNA has 39 bases and is translated from base 1. Study-level results and caveats: Which antigens the clonally expanded peripheral T cells were specific for was not determined. Partial responders in the 0.1-3.0 mg/kg groups had among the lowest normalized peripheral clonal expansion, especially among CD8+ T cells. Low levels of normalized T-cell clonal expansion were also seen in some patients who did not respond. At doses of 0.1 to 3.0 mg/kg, clonal expansion of both CD4+ and CD8+ T cells in blood was seen between baseline and week 6. After ivuxolimab, more expanded clones were found on average in CD8+ T cells than in CD4+ T cells.

The trial excluded patients who had a history of autoimmune disease or were on systemic immunosuppression. Peripheral blood for TCR sequencing was drawn from every dose cohort at baseline, at cycle 4 day 1 and at cycle 7 day 1. Samples were obtained from an open-label, multicenter, first-in-human phase I dose-escalation trial of ivuxolimab. Adults with locally advanced or metastatic head and neck squamous cell, hepatocellular, melanoma or renal cell carcinoma were enrolled in the trial. Before TCR sequencing, CD4+ T cells and CD8+ T cells from peripheral blood were sorted into separate populations. Points on this clone: What antigen it recognizes has not been identified. Nothing much larger sits one base from this clone, and base qualities are not available.

The specimen comprised CD4+ or CD8+ T cells sorted from blood, sampled in a trial of the OX40 agonist ivuxolimab. Recombination linked TRBV25-1 to TRBJ2-5; TRBD2 is possibly the D segment (6 matching bases). The sequence derives from an adult with an advanced solid tumor such as melanoma, head and neck, liver or kidney cancer. This receptor carries the CDR3 CASQRGIQETQYF. The nucleotide sequence is given as TGTGCCAGCCAACGGGGGATCCAAGAGACCCAGTACTTC.